This TCR beta chain was observed in a study of blood T cell repertoires in COVID-19. The overall study: The United States, Italy and Spain supplied acute and convalescent COVID-19 samples. Sources were T cells, B-cell-depleted T cells, or PBMCs; the material itself was cDNA or gDNA.

Residents of around 24 US areas, aged about 18 to 95 years, made up the participants. Clones were sequenced by immunoSEQ multiplex PCR, and TCRdb holds only the in-frame ones, with some missing. The sample lists roughly 420,000 clones; 88% were seen once. CDR1 MGHDK and CDR2 SYGVNS come from the germline V gene. V lost 6 bases and J 0 bases, leaving 12 bases between the germline ends. This CDR3 has 15 amino acids. This rearrangement joins TRBV25-1 to TRBJ1-3; the D gene is possibly TRBD1 (6 bases). Specimen: PBMCs or T cells enriched from blood (not recorded which). The sequence was collected from a woman younger than 45 with acute COVID-19. The CDR3 nucleotides are TGTGCCAGCAGGCCGGACAGAATCTCTGGAAACACCATATATTTT. This encodes CASRPDRISGNTIYF.